The T cell receptor beta chain under discussion was sequenced for a study of cytomegalovirus exposure and HLA in healthy donors. It was with 60 Vbeta and 13 Jbeta primers that the PCR ran. Repertoires were generated with immunoSEQ multiplex PCR, while TCRdb's copy carries only in-frame clones and drops some. This sample has about 140,000 clones, with roughly 80% found just once. Looked up from germline, CDR1 is MNHEY and CDR2 is SVGAGI. The CDR3 runs to 14 residues. General observations from the study: Most TCRs appeared rarely, but some public TCRs recurred in many donors. The likely origin of a cluster of highly shared sequence variants was a sequencing artifact. Fewer N-insertions (relative to the 666-donor mean) were reportedly seen in an Asian-associated ancestry cluster in a later analysis.

With respect to this clone: Its antigen is currently unknown.

The receptor was isolated from a man aged 18 to 35 in good health and CMV-seronegative. Sequencing was carried out using PBMCs. The gene calls are TRBV6-5 and TRBJ2-7; D possibly corresponds to TRBD1 (6 bases). CDR3 bases: TGTGCAGTTAAGGGTAGGGGGAGCTCCTACGAGCAGTACTTC. This codes for CAVKGRGSSYEQYF.